The rows below give T cell receptor beta chains drawn from one sample of a study of control samples from healthy donors and cancer patients. Produced via immunoSEQ multiplex PCR; TCRdb's table is partial and in-frame only. This table has roughly 400,000 clones, roughly 90% appearing once. Sequencing was carried out using PBMCs. These receptors all stem from a man aged 35 to 55 with head and neck cancer. Both conserved end residues are part of each CDR3. D genes are given only for firm matches. Expanded clones are given a class, and other clones once, few, many or no size at all.

j_call: TRBJ1-3; clone_size: NA; v_call: TRBV19; d_call: NA; cdr3_length: 16; cdr3_nt: TGTGCCAGTAGTAGAGGACAGCTGGCTTCTGGAAACACCATATATTTT; cdr3_aa: CASSRGQLASGNTIYF
j_call: TRBJ2-1; clone_size: once; v_call: TRBV6-4; d_call: NA; cdr3_length: 14; cdr3_nt: TGTGCCAGCAGTGACGGGTCGTCGTCCAATGAGCAGTTCTTC; cdr3_aa: CASSDGSSSNEQFF
j_call: TRBJ2-7; clone_size: NA; v_call: TRBV12-3/TRBV12-4; d_call: NA; cdr3_length: 13; cdr3_nt: TGTGCCAGCAGCAGGGACACAGCCTACGAGCAGTACTTC; cdr3_aa: CASSRDTAYEQYF
j_call: TRBJ2-3; clone_size: NA; v_call: TRBV3-1/TRBV3-2; d_call: TRBD2; cdr3_length: 17; cdr3_nt: TGTGCCAGCAGCCAAGATCCCACTAGCGGGGGGCGGGATACGCAGTATTTT; cdr3_aa: CASSQDPTSGGRDTQYF
j_call: TRBJ2-5; clone_size: NA; v_call: TRBV5-4; d_call: TRBD2; cdr3_length: 15; cdr3_nt: TGTGCCAGCAGCTTGGTGGGGGGGTACCAAGAGACCCAGTACTTC; cdr3_aa: CASSLVGGYQETQYF
j_call: TRBJ1-2; clone_size: NA; v_call: TRBV18; d_call: TRBD1; cdr3_length: 14; cdr3_nt: TGTGCCAGCTCCCCTAAGGACAGGGACTATGGCTACACCTTC; cdr3_aa: CASSPKDRDYGYTF
j_call: TRBJ2-7; clone_size: NA; v_call: TRBV7-8; d_call: TRBD1; cdr3_length: 19; cdr3_nt: TGTGCCAGCAGTCGCAAGCGATTTCAAGACAGGGGGTCCACCTACGAGCAGTACTTC; cdr3_aa: CASSRKRFQDRGSTYEQYF
j_call: TRBJ1-3; clone_size: NA; v_call: TRBV7-9; d_call: NA; cdr3_length: 12; cdr3_nt: TGTGCCAGCAGCTTGGAGGGGAGCTCCATATATTTT; cdr3_aa: CASSLEGSSIYF
j_call: TRBJ2-5; clone_size: NA; v_call: TRBV29-1; d_call: TRBD2; cdr3_length: 11; cdr3_nt: TGCAGCGTTGGGGAGGGAGAGACCCAGTACTTC; cdr3_aa: CSVGEGETQYF
j_call: TRBJ2-6; clone_size: NA; v_call: TRBV7-3; d_call: NA; cdr3_length: 14; cdr3_nt: TGTGCCAGCAGCATGAGCTCTGGGGCCAACGTCCTGACTTTC; cdr3_aa: CASSMSSGANVLTF
j_call: TRBJ2-1; clone_size: NA; v_call: TRBV4-1; d_call: TRBD2; cdr3_length: 15; cdr3_nt: TGCGCCAGCAGCCTTACTAGCGGGGGTAACAATGAGCAGTTCTTC; cdr3_aa: CASSLTSGGNNEQFF
j_call: TRBJ2-5; clone_size: NA; v_call: TRBV7-6; d_call: TRBD2; cdr3_length: 15; cdr3_nt: TGTGCCAGCAGCTTTAGCGGGGGGTACCAAGAGACCCAGTACTTC; cdr3_aa: CASSFSGGYQETQYF
j_call: TRBJ2-7; clone_size: NA; v_call: TRBV9; d_call: NA; cdr3_length: 16; cdr3_nt: TGTGCCAGCAGCCCTAGAGATAGGACGTACTCCTACGAGCAGTACTTC; cdr3_aa: CASSPRDRTYSYEQYF
j_call: TRBJ1-2; clone_size: NA; v_call: TRBV15; d_call: NA; cdr3_length: 13; cdr3_nt: TGTGCCACCAGCAGGGACGGAAACTATGGCTACACCTTC; cdr3_aa: CATSRDGNYGYTF
j_call: TRBJ2-1; clone_size: NA; v_call: TRBV11-2; d_call: NA; cdr3_length: 15; cdr3_nt: TGTGCCAGCAGCTTACGGTCAGGGAAGTACAATGAGCAGTTCTTC; cdr3_aa: CASSLRSGKYNEQFF
j_call: TRBJ2-5; clone_size: NA; v_call: TRBV9; d_call: TRBD2; cdr3_length: 15; cdr3_nt: TGTGCCAGCAGCGCAATTCTAGCGGGGAAAGAGACCCAGTACTTC; cdr3_aa: CASSAILAGKETQYF
j_call: TRBJ2-5; clone_size: NA; v_call: TRBV6-1; d_call: TRBD2; cdr3_length: 13; cdr3_nt: TGTGCCAGCAGTGAAACGGGGGGTACGACCCAGTACTTC; cdr3_aa: CASSETGGTTQYF
j_call: TRBJ2-7; clone_size: NA; v_call: TRBV13; d_call: NA; cdr3_length: 12; cdr3_nt: TGTGCCAGCAGCCCGCCGGGGGACGAGCAGTACTTC; cdr3_aa: CASSPPGDEQYF
j_call: TRBJ1-6; clone_size: NA; v_call: TRBV5-1; d_call: NA; cdr3_length: 14; cdr3_nt: TGCGCCAGCAGCTTGGTACAGGAAAATTCACCCCTCCACTTT; cdr3_aa: CASSLVQENSPLHF
j_call: TRBJ2-3; clone_size: NA; v_call: TRBV28; d_call: NA; cdr3_length: 14; cdr3_nt: TGTGCCAGCAGTTTGTTCGACCGGTGGAGTACGCAGTATTTT; cdr3_aa: CASSLFDRWSTQYF
j_call: TRBJ1-2; clone_size: NA; v_call: TRBV27; d_call: NA; cdr3_length: 15; cdr3_nt: TGTGCCAGCAGTACAAACAGTTGGAATAACTATGGCTACACCTTC; cdr3_aa: CASSTNSWNNYGYTF
j_call: TRBJ2-3; clone_size: NA; v_call: TRBV11-3; d_call: NA; cdr3_length: 15; cdr3_nt: TGTGCCAGCAGCGCCGAGGGCAGGGGAACAGATACGCAGTATTTT; cdr3_aa: CASSAEGRGTDTQYF
j_call: TRBJ1-3; clone_size: NA; v_call: TRBV30; d_call: NA; cdr3_length: 13; cdr3_nt: TGTGCTGGAGATCGGTCCTCTGGAAACACCATATATTTT; cdr3_aa: CAGDRSSGNTIYF
j_call: TRBJ2-7; clone_size: NA; v_call: TRBV5-4; d_call: NA; cdr3_length: 16; cdr3_nt: TGTGCCAGCAGCGGCTTACCGGGACGGGGCATCTACGAGCAGTACTTC; cdr3_aa: CASSGLPGRGIYEQYF
j_call: TRBJ2-3; clone_size: NA; v_call: TRBV19; d_call: TRBD1; cdr3_length: 14; cdr3_nt: TGTGCCAGTAAGGGGGACAGGGGTTGGGATACGCAGTATTTT; cdr3_aa: CASKGDRGWDTQYF
j_call: TRBJ2-6; clone_size: NA; v_call: TRBV5-1; d_call: TRBD1; cdr3_length: 18; cdr3_nt: TGCGCCAGCAGCTTGCAAGGACAGGGGTCTACCGGGGCCAACGTCCTGACTTTC; cdr3_aa: CASSLQGQGSTGANVLTF
j_call: TRBJ1-1; clone_size: NA; v_call: TRBV7-2; d_call: TRBD1; cdr3_length: 12; cdr3_nt: TGTGCCAGCAGTTACAGGACAGGTGAAGCTTTCTTT; cdr3_aa: CASSYRTGEAFF
j_call: TRBJ2-3; clone_size: once; v_call: TRBV7-2; d_call: TRBD2; cdr3_length: 15; cdr3_nt: TGTGCCAGCAGCTTAGCGGGGGGGATGAAAGATACGCAGTATTTT; cdr3_aa: CASSLAGGMKDTQYF
j_call: TRBJ2-1; clone_size: NA; v_call: TRBV19; d_call: NA; cdr3_length: 13; cdr3_nt: TGTGCCAGCGCAGCGGACCGGTACAATGAGCAGTTCTTC; cdr3_aa: CASAADRYNEQFF
j_call: TRBJ2-1; clone_size: NA; v_call: TRBV7-2; d_call: NA; cdr3_length: 18; cdr3_nt: TGTGCCAGCAGCTTAGGGCTTATCGGGCTAGCAAACTACAATGAGCAGTTCTTC; cdr3_aa: CASSLGLIGLANYNEQFF
j_call: TRBJ2-3; clone_size: few; v_call: TRBV5-1; d_call: TRBD2; cdr3_length: 16; cdr3_nt: TGCGCCAGCAGCCACGGGACTAGCGGGAAGGTAGATACGCAGTATTTT; cdr3_aa: CASSHGTSGKVDTQYF
j_call: TRBJ2-6; clone_size: NA; v_call: TRBV2; d_call: NA; cdr3_length: 15; cdr3_nt: TGTGCCAGCAGATCGACAGGCTCTGGGGCCAACGTCCTGACTTTC; cdr3_aa: CASRSTGSGANVLTF
j_call: TRBJ1-5; clone_size: NA; v_call: TRBV7-8; d_call: TRBD1; cdr3_length: 14; cdr3_nt: TGTGCCAGCAGCTTACGTGACAGGGGTGAGCCCCAGCATTTT; cdr3_aa: CASSLRDRGEPQHF
j_call: TRBJ2-1; clone_size: NA; v_call: TRBV11-2; d_call: TRBD2; cdr3_length: 14; cdr3_nt: TGTGCCAGCAGCTCTAGCGGAGCCTACAATGAGCAGTTCTTC; cdr3_aa: CASSSSGAYNEQFF
j_call: TRBJ1-6; clone_size: NA; v_call: TRBV27; d_call: NA; cdr3_length: 15; cdr3_nt: NA; cdr3_aa: CASSSVLGYNSPLHF
j_call: TRBJ2-4; clone_size: once; v_call: TRBV10-1; d_call: NA; cdr3_length: 16; cdr3_nt: TGCGCCAGCAGTGAGACCGGGACCGGGGCCAAAAACATTCAGTACTTC; cdr3_aa: CASSETGTGAKNIQYF
j_call: TRBJ2-2; clone_size: few; v_call: TRBV7-3; d_call: NA; cdr3_length: 16; cdr3_nt: TGTGCCAGCAGCGCCCAGACAGGCGGCTACACCGGGGAGCTGTTTTTT; cdr3_aa: CASSAQTGGYTGELFF
j_call: TRBJ1-5; clone_size: NA; v_call: TRBV2; d_call: NA; cdr3_length: 12; cdr3_nt: TGTGCCAGCAGTGGGGGAAGGGGCATCCAGCATTTT; cdr3_aa: CASSGGRGIQHF
j_call: TRBJ1-1; clone_size: NA; v_call: TRBV7-2; d_call: TRBD1; cdr3_length: 14; cdr3_nt: TGTGCCAGCAGCCCGGGACAGACTAACACTGAAGCTTTCTTT; cdr3_aa: CASSPGQTNTEAFF
j_call: TRBJ2-5; clone_size: NA; v_call: TRBV5-1; d_call: NA; cdr3_length: 16; cdr3_nt: TGCGCCAGCAGCCGAACGAACGGGGCGGGCCAAGAGACCCAGTACTTC; cdr3_aa: CASSRTNGAGQETQYF